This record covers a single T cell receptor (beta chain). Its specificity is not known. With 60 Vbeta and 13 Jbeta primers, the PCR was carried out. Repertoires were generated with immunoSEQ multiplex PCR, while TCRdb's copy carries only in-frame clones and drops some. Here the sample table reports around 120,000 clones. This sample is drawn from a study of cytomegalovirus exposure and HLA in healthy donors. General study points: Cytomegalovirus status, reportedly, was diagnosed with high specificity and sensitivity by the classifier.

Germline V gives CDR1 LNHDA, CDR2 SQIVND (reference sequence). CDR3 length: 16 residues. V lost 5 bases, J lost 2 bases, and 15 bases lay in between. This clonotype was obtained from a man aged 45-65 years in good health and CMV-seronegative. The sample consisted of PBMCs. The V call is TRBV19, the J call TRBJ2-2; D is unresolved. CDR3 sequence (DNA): TGTGCCAGTAGTCTAATGCGTTCATTTAACACCGGGGAGCTGTTTTTT. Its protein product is CASSLMRSFNTGELFF.